This T cell receptor beta chain emerged from a study of blood T cell repertoires in COVID-19 (dated by TCRdb to 2019 to 2021). A note on the overall study: Collaborator samples came from the United States, Italy and Spain and covered acute and convalescent phases of COVID-19. Where available, HLA class I and class II types were obtained from metadata supplied by the sample provider rather than from assay-based typing. The repertoires were released in a freely available public database intended as a resource for research on the immune response to SARS-CoV-2. Sample metadata almost always included a de-identified subject ID, COVID-19 status, age in years and sex. Deeply sampled blood TCRbeta repertoires from subjects exposed to, actively infected with, or recovered from COVID-19 were included in the dataset. The samples were drawn from two sources: the first 160 participants of the ongoing ImmuneRACE study, and 950 to 1,500 subjects contributed by 6 global collaborators. The prospective study material was composed of cDNA or gDNA derived from T cells, B-cell-depleted T cells, or PBMCs. Results the study describes overall, beyond this receptor: The quantity of clinical and demographic metadata differed by source and by participant and was supplied without curation.

TCRbeta CDR3 regions were amplified from genomic DNA using the immunoSEQ Assay, a bias-controlled multiplex PCR. From the authors' description of their analysis: The number of nucleated cells in each sample was estimated from the amplification of reference gene primers within the assay. To quantify the absolute abundance of each unique TCRbeta CDR3 rearrangement, sequence reads were collapsed and filtered. For each sample, productive Simpson clonality was calculated as the square root of Simpson's diversity index across productive rearrangements. Not all clones reach the TCRdb copy of this immuneACCESS table, which keeps in-frame sequences only. Checked studies attribute under half of the gap to unresolved V genes and leave the rest unexplained. Clone size and V and J calls were adopted from that table, with D and trimming inferred from the DNA. Within this sample are 200,000 to 300,000 clones, with 85% to 90% of them counted one time only. About 1% of the sample goes to the ten largest clones.

Remarks on this clone: Its antigen is not yet known. No much larger clonotype is one base removed from it; base qualities were not supplied.

Enrolling through a virtual design, the prospective study's participants ranged in age from roughly 18 to 90 years and lived across some 22 United States geographic areas. In the prospective study, participants were assigned to cohorts based on the clinical history participants reported in a screening survey and a study questionnaire. A participant counted as exposed if, within 2 weeks of entering the study, that participant had been in contact with someone who had a PCR-confirmed or clinician-diagnosed COVID-19 case. Mobile phlebotomists in the prospective study collected whole blood, serum and a nasopharyngeal or oropharyngeal swab from every participant. Over a roughly two-month period, participants in the prospective study had the option of providing additional blood draws and questionnaires. Blood samples from the prospective study were shipped frozen or at room temperature prior to DNA extraction.

From the cysteine through the phenylalanine, the CDR3 covers 12 amino acids. Only the CDR3 DNA stays, 36 bases, in frame from base 1. CDR1 and CDR2, per the germline V gene, are MDHEN and SYDVKM. The germline V and J ends show losses of 6 bases and 9 bases respectively, and no gene match explains 5 bases of the junction. The TCR comes from a man in his fifties who had been exposed to COVID-19. Sequenced input: PBMCs or T cells enriched from blood (not recorded which). Here the chain combines TRBV28 and TRBJ1-5, and 7 bases in between align with TRBD1. The sequence in DNA is TGTGCCAGCAGAGGGGCAGGGGGGCCCCAGCATTTT. This codes for CASRGAGGPQHF.